This is a list of T cell receptor beta chains from one sample in a study of CD8 T cells in Susac syndrome. TCRdb reprocessed the immunoSEQ multiplex PCR reads with MiXCR, giving one entry per CDR3 protein. Altogether around 120,000 distinct CDR3 sequences are present, about 95% being singletons, with the ten largest covering 0.095% to 0.15%. The material sequenced was CD4+ T cells from PBMCs. Receptors originate from a human donor with multiple sclerosis. CDR3s include the opening cysteine and the closing phenylalanine or tryptophan. D genes are given only for firm matches. Some rows have no size entry. The others give once, few or many, or a class for an expanded clone.

clone size: .
V gene: TRBV12-3/TRBV12-4
J gene: TRBJ2-7
D gene: .
CDR3 DNA: TGTGCCAGCAGGGACGAGGGCTCCAAATACGAGCAGTACTTC
CDR3 protein: CASRDEGSKYEQYF

clone size: few
V gene: TRBV25-1
J gene: TRBJ2-2
D gene: .
CDR3 DNA: TGTGCCAGCAGTGACCCCGGCCGTGGCACCGGGGAGCTGTTTTTT
CDR3 protein: CASSDPGRGTGELFF

clone size: .
V gene: TRBV10-3
J gene: TRBJ2-3
D gene: TRBD1
CDR3 DNA: TGTGCCATCACCCCGGGACAGGGGGGCACAGATACGCAGTATTTT
CDR3 protein: CAITPGQGGTDTQYF

clone size: .
V gene: TRBV5-1
J gene: TRBJ2-5
D gene: TRBD2
CDR3 DNA: TGCGCCAGCAGCCCCGGAGGGACTAGCGGGGGGCAAGAGACCCAGTACTTC
CDR3 protein: CASSPGGTSGGQETQYF

clone size: .
V gene: TRBV6-5
J gene: TRBJ1-2
D gene: TRBD1
CDR3 DNA: TGTGCCAGCAGTTCCGGACAGGGAGCTAACTATGGCTACACCTTC
CDR3 protein: CASSSGQGANYGYTF

clone size: few
V gene: TRBV30
J gene: TRBJ1-5
D gene: .
CDR3 DNA: TGTGCCTGGAGTGAGGGGTGGAGCAATCAGCCCCAGCATTTT
CDR3 protein: CAWSEGWSNQPQHF

clone size: .
V gene: TRBV6-4
J gene: TRBJ1-2
D gene: .
CDR3 DNA: TGTGCCAGCAGTGACTTTGGGAGCGGCTACACCTTC
CDR3 protein: CASSDFGSGYTF

clone size: .
V gene: TRBV15
J gene: TRBJ2-3
D gene: TRBD2
CDR3 DNA: TGTGCCACCAGCAGAGATCTAGCGGGGGCGCGGGATACGCAGTATTTT
CDR3 protein: CATSRDLAGARDTQYF

clone size: .
V gene: TRBV7-2
J gene: TRBJ2-7
D gene: .
CDR3 DNA: TGTGCCACCAAGACAGACACCTACGAGCAGTACTTC
CDR3 protein: CATKTDTYEQYF

clone size: .
V gene: TRBV30
J gene: TRBJ1-1
D gene: .
CDR3 DNA: TGTGCCTGGAGAAGTGATGGGCAGCCGAACACTGAAGCTTTCTTT
CDR3 protein: CAWRSDGQPNTEAFF

clone size: .
V gene: TRBV4-2
J gene: TRBJ1-2
D gene: .
CDR3 DNA: TGTGCCAGCAGCCAAGGACCGACACCTTATGGCTACACCTTC
CDR3 protein: CASSQGPTPYGYTF

clone size: .
V gene: TRBV20-1
J gene: TRBJ2-7
D gene: TRBD2
CDR3 DNA: TGCAGTGCTAGACTCCTGGCGGGGGGCCCCTACGAGCAGTACTTC
CDR3 protein: CSARLLAGGPYEQYF

clone size: .
V gene: TRBV6-5
J gene: TRBJ2-5
D gene: .
CDR3 DNA: TGTGCCAGCAGTGAGTCTCTGGGGACCCAGTACTTC
CDR3 protein: CASSESLGTQYF

clone size: .
V gene: TRBV30
J gene: TRBJ1-5
D gene: .
CDR3 DNA: TGTGCCTGGAGTGGGGGGGGGAATCAGCCCCAGCATTTT
CDR3 protein: CAWSGGGNQPQHF

clone size: once
V gene: TRBV12-3/TRBV12-4
J gene: TRBJ2-5
D gene: .
CDR3 DNA: TGTGCCAGCAGTCAGACCCCCGCGGGGGAGACCCAGTACTTC
CDR3 protein: CASSQTPAGETQYF

clone size: .
V gene: TRBV28
J gene: TRBJ2-2
D gene: .
CDR3 DNA: TGTGCCAGCAGTGCTGCGGGCGCGAACACCGGGGAGCTGTTTTTT
CDR3 protein: CASSAAGANTGELFF

clone size: .
V gene: TRBV2
J gene: TRBJ2-7
D gene: .
CDR3 DNA: TGTGCCAGCAGTCCAGCGAACTCCTACGAGCAGTACTTC
CDR3 protein: CASSPANSYEQYF